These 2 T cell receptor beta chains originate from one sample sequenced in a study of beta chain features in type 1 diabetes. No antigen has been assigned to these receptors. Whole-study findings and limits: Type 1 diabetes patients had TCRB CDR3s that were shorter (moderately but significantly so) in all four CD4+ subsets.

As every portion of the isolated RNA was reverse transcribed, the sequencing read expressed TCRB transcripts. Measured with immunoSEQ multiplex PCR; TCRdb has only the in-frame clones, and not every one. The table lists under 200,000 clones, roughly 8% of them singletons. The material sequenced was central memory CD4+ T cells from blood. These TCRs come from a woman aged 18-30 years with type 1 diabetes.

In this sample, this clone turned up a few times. The CDR3 DNA sequence: TGTGCCAGCAGCCAAGATCTCAGCGGGAGAACCTACGAGCAGTACTTC. It specifies CASSQDLSGRTYEQYF. The rearrangement uses TRBV4-2 and TRBJ2-7; TRBD2 matches at 8 bases. Germline CDR1 and CDR2: LGHNA and YNFKEQ. This CDR3 is 16 amino acids long. The V gene end was trimmed by 0 bases and the J gene end by 2 bases; junction bases not matched to a gene: 6.

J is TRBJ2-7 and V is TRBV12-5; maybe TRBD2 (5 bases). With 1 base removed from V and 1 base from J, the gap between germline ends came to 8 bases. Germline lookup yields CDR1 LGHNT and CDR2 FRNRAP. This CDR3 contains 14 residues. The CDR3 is CASGLDGVSYEQYF. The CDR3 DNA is TGTGCTAGTGGTTTGGACGGGGTTTCCTACGAGCAGTACTTC.